This T cell receptor beta chain was recorded in a study of OX40 agonist ivuxolimab in advanced cancers. Study background: A diagnosis of hepatocellular carcinoma, melanoma, renal cell or head and neck cancer was present in dose-escalation patients.

The method was immunoSEQ multiplex PCR; TCRdb's version includes in-frame clones alone and lacks a portion of them. The sample includes 90,000 or so clones, 89% of them seen just once. The J segment lost 4 bases and the V segment lost 4 bases, leaving 8 bases of the junction unmatched. This CDR3 has 15 amino acids. Germline CDR1 SGDLS, CDR2 YYNGEE. Of note for this clone: Its specificity is unknown.

General observations from the study: CD4+ and CD8+ blood T cells expanded clonally by week 6 at 0.1 to 3.0 mg/kg. Mean expanded clone counts were higher in CD8+ than CD4+ T cells.

Material: CD4+ or CD8+ T cells sorted from blood, obtained in a trial of the OX40 agonist ivuxolimab. The gene calls are TRBV9 and TRBJ2-1; the match to TRBD2 covers 7 bases. This clonotype was obtained from an adult with an advanced solid tumor such as melanoma, head and neck, liver or kidney cancer. As DNA, the CDR3 is TGTGCCAGCAGCCCTTACACGGGGGGATACAATGAGCAGTTCTTC. Protein product: CASSPYTGGYNEQFF.